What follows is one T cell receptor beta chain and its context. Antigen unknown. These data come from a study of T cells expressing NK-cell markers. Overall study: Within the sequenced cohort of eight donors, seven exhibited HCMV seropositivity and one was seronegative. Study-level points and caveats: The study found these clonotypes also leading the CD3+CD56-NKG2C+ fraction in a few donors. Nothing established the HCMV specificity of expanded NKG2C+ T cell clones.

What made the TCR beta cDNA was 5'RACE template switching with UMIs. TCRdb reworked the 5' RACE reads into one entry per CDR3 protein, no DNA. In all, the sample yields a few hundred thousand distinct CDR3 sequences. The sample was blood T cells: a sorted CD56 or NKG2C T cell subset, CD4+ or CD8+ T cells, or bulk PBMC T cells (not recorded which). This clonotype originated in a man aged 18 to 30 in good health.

CDR3 amino acids: CSVGTSYSEQYF. V usage is TRBV29-1 and J usage is TRBJ2-7. The germline V gene has CDR1 SQVTM and CDR2 ANQGSEA. The CDR3 is 12 residues long.